This TCR beta chain was sequenced in a study of T cells in Graves' hyperthyroidism and ophthalmopathy. Whole-study findings and limits: Most thyroid clonotypes expanded above 0.001 were also detected in blood. From stable hyperthyroidism, ophthalmopathy was separated by a 13 V-J model.

On this clonotype itself: What it binds is unknown.

Germline V gene sequence: CDR1 SEHNR, CDR2 FQNEAQ (reference sequence). V was trimmed by 5 bases and J by 3 bases, leaving 17 bases between them. This CDR3 has 15 residues. From RNA transcripts, TCR beta CDR3 regions were amplified. First-round RT-PCR with HTBI primers amplified the TCR CDR3 region. One entry per CDR3 protein results from TCRdb running MiXCR on the multiplex PCR reads. The sample yields about 660,000 distinct CDR3 sequences, nearly 45% seen once. Sequenced: peripheral blood or thyroid tissue (not recorded which). This clonotype was sampled from an adult man with Graves' disease, either hyperthyroidism or ophthalmopathy (not recorded which). The chain recombines TRBV7-9 with TRBJ2-7; D may correspond to TRBD1 or TRBD2 (5 bases each). This CDR3 reads CASSPRDVRFYEQYF. The CDR3 nucleotides are TGTGCCAGCAGCCCCCGGGACGTCCGGTTCTACGAGCAGTACTTC.